This TCR beta chain was documented in a study of blood T cells in healthy people across ages. Study as a whole: About one barcoded beta molecule per two T cells was captured by template switching.

No fewer than 5.5 micrograms of total RNA were isolated from every sample. Alongside a J-beta primer mix, a sample-barcoded 5' primer served in a second PCR lasting 7 to 11 cycles. Each sample yielded at least 3 million CDR3-containing paired-end reads. TCRdb independently ran MiXCR on the 5' RACE reads; one entry per CDR3 protein. The sample consists of 780,000 or so distinct CDR3 sequences, roughly 50% of them appearing once. CDR3 length equals 14 residues. Germline assignment: CDR1 SNHLY and CDR2 FYNNEI. After removal of 6 bases from V and 2 bases from J, the junction contained 6 bases not matched to a gene.

The material sequenced was blood. The TCR sequence derives from a man at least 80 years old in good health. The chain combines TRBV2 with TRBJ2-7, with 8 bases fitting TRBD1. CDR3 sequence: CASSAWTGPYEQYF. CDR3 coding DNA: TGTGCCAGCAGCGCCTGGACAGGGCCCTACGAGCAGTACTTC.